These 2 T cell receptor beta chains were sequenced from one sample in a study of beta chain features in type 1 diabetes. Since all of the isolated RNA was reverse transcribed, expressed TCRB transcripts were what got sequenced. Clones were read by immunoSEQ multiplex PCR, and TCRdb kept only the in-frame ones, dropping some. The sample has around 200,000 clones, approximately 13% seen once. Sequencing was performed on central memory CD4+ T cells from blood. The receptors shown here come from a woman aged 18-29 years in good health.

The chain is built from TRBV2 and TRBJ2-4; the match to TRBD2 covers 11 bases. V shed 8 bases, J shed 1 base, and the junction held 7 bases outside the gene matches. Germline V gene data show CDR1 as SNHLY and CDR2 as FYNNEI. This CDR3 spans 16 amino acids. CDR3 protein: CASEIAGGIAKNIQYF. DNA for the CDR3: TGTGCCAGCGAAATAGCGGGAGGGATTGCCAAAAACATTCAGTACTTC.

Many counts were recorded for this clone. The chain recombines TRBV29-1 with TRBJ2-4; the D gene is possibly TRBD1 (6 bases). V was shortened by 5 bases and J by 9 bases, with 17 bases between the two germline ends. The germline gives CDR1 SQVTM, CDR2 ANQGSEA. This CDR3 has 13 residues. Here the CDR3 DNA reads TGCAGCGTTAGTAAGGGGGAAGGGGTCATTCAGTACTTC. Its translation: CSVSKGEGVIQYF.